The present T cell receptor (beta chain) was sequenced within a study of long-term antiretroviral therapy in people with HIV. The assay, immunoSEQ v3.0, was run at survey level. Clones were sequenced by immunoSEQ multiplex PCR, and TCRdb holds only the in-frame ones, with some missing. The repertoire consists of tens of thousands of clones, with roughly 79% occurring once and the leading ten covering around 3.5%. Study-level findings and limits: In HIV, the repertoires covered a tighter span of CDR3 lengths than in controls.

Notes on this clone: As yet, its antigen is unknown.

Per the germline V gene, CDR1 is MGHDK and CDR2 is SYGVNS. Trimming removed 7 bases at V and 2 bases at J, with 9 bases between. The CDR3 is 12 amino acids. The clonotype originates from a man aged 45 to 65 with HIV. The V gene is TRBV25-1, the J gene TRBJ2-7; unclear D gene. The material sequenced was unsorted PBMCs, taken 3 years after starting antiretroviral therapy. The CDR3 DNA reads TGTGCCAGCACCGTAGGGACCTACGAGCAGTACTTC. This sequence encodes CASTVGTYEQYF.